This T cell receptor (beta chain) came from a study of T cell responses to AZD1222 COVID-19 vaccine. Regarding the study as a whole: Spike as a whole was targeted by vaccine-associated CD4 TCRs, dominant at 160-218 and 743-854. Among those given AZD1222, only six were seropositive at baseline. Clonal diversity may have been underestimated, and the donors were mostly white British, with more females than males. With two AZD1222 doses given, Spike-specific TCR breadth and depth both rose.

Germline V CDR1 and CDR2: LNHDA, SQIVND (reference sequence). This CDR3 contains 14 residues. Trimming cost V 3 bases and J 8 bases, with 16 bases left between them. The table came from immunoSEQ multiplex PCR; TCRdb's copy has only in-frame clones and leaves some out. In the table there are under 150,000 clones, approximately 85% of which are singletons. As to this clone: Its antigen is unidentified.

This TCR was recovered from an adult in good health. The specimen comprised peripheral blood, sampled on day 0 of MenACWY control vaccination. The genes are TRBV19 and TRBJ1-2; D perhaps matches TRBD1 (6 bases). The CDR3, as DNA: TGTGCCAGTAGTATGGACAGAGGGTTTAAGGGCTACACCTTC. Its translation: CASSMDRGFKGYTF.